This is a list of T cell receptor beta chains from one sample in a study of T cells in Graves' hyperthyroidism and ophthalmopathy. Each CDR3 protein gets one entry after TCRdb re-called the multiplex PCR reads with MiXCR. The table has some 600,000 distinct CDR3 sequences, about 15% seen once. The source material was blood. These receptors all stem from a woman in her twenties or thirties with Graves' hyperthyroidism that later progressed to Graves' ophthalmopathy. CDR3s include the opening cysteine and the closing phenylalanine or tryptophan. D genes are given only for firm matches. The size entry is marked missing in some rows and otherwise reads once, few, many or a size class.

J gene	D gene	clone size	V gene	CDR3 protein	CDR3 DNA
TRBJ1-1	TRBD1	.	TRBV5-1	CASSVSGTGVGGTEAFF	TGCGCCAGCAGCGTGTCCGGGACAGGGGTGGGGGGCACTGAAGCTTTCTTT
TRBJ1-2	.	many	TRBV12-3/TRBV12-4	CASSLIRGSNYGYTF	TGTGCCAGCAGTTTAATCCGGGGCTCAAACTATGGCTACACCTTC
TRBJ2-7	.	many	TRBV7-9	CASSLGPAFRTEQYF	TGTGCCAGCAGCTTAGGACCGGCTTTTCGCACCGAGCAGTACTTC
TRBJ1-2	.	many	TRBV28	CASSSLAGTPHYGYTF	TGTGCCAGCAGTTCTCTGGCCGGGACACCGCACTATGGCTACACCTTC
TRBJ1-2	.	many	TRBV12-3/TRBV12-4	CASTSTEGYTF	TGTGCCAGCACTTCGACGGAGGGCTACACCTTC
TRBJ1-6	.	.	TRBV30	CAWGGLMSPLHF	TGTGCCTGGGGTGGACTTATGTCACCCCTCCACTTT
TRBJ2-7	.	few	TRBV7-3	CASSSTGYLDEQYF	TGTGCCAGCAGCTCCACAGGGTATTTGGACGAGCAGTACTTC
TRBJ2-1	.	many	TRBV19	CASKTQAVRYNEQFF	TGTGCCAGTAAAACCCAAGCGGTGCGCTACAATGAGCAGTTCTTC
TRBJ2-1	.	many	TRBV6-1	CASRDGQGSYNEQFF	TGTGCCAGCAGGGACGGGCAGGGGTCCTACAATGAGCAGTTCTTC
TRBJ2-1	.	.	TRBV7-3	CASSLGVGVDYNEQFF	TGTGCCAGCAGCTTAGGAGTCGGGGTTGACTACAATGAGCAGTTCTTC
TRBJ2-3	TRBD2	.	TRBV28	CASLAGDRSDTQYF	TGTGCCAGCCTAGCGGGAGATAGGTCAGATACGCAGTATTTT
TRBJ1-1	.	many	TRBV12-3/TRBV12-4	CASSPLRNEAFF	TGTGCCAGCAGTCCCCTCAGAAATGAAGCTTTCTTT
TRBJ2-5	TRBD2	many	TRBV12-3/TRBV12-4	CASSPGLATQETQYF	TGTGCCAGCAGTCCGGGACTAGCGACCCAAGAGACCCAGTACTTC
TRBJ1-5	TRBD1	many	TRBV20-1	CSAPILGAGGYQPQHF	TGCAGTGCTCCAATCCTGGGGGCAGGGGGATATCAGCCCCAGCATTTT
TRBJ2-7	TRBD1	many	TRBV7-9	CASTLTGTGNYEQYF	TGTGCCAGCACCTTAACCGGGACAGGAAATTACGAGCAGTACTTC
TRBJ1-2	.	many	TRBV7-2	CASSLLRVYGYTF	TGTGCCAGCAGCTTACTCAGGGTCTATGGCTACACCTTC
TRBJ1-2	.	.	TRBV6-1	CASIPRGVWNYGYTF	TGTGCCAGCATCCCGAGGGGGGTGTGGAACTATGGCTACACCTTC
TRBJ2-1	TRBD2	few	TRBV12-5	CASGPGGVNEQFF	TGTGCTAGTGGTCCGGGGGGGGTCAATGAGCAGTTCTTC
TRBJ2-2	.	few	TRBV5-4	CASSPPYLAGTGELFF	TGTGCCAGCAGCCCGCCCTACCTGGCGGGCACCGGGGAGCTGTTTTTT
TRBJ2-1	TRBD2	many	TRBV7-9	CASSLAAGVIVYNEQFF	TGTGCCAGCAGCTTAGCCGCGGGAGTAATCGTTTACAATGAGCAGTTCTTC
TRBJ2-1	.	.	TRBV9	CASSVGTRGNEQFF	TGTGCCAGCAGCGTAGGAACTAGGGGCAATGAGCAGTTCTTC
TRBJ2-2	.	few	TRBV19	CASSTLQYPANTGELFF	TGTGCCAGTAGTACCCTACAGTATCCCGCGAACACCGGGGAGCTGTTTTTT
TRBJ2-1	TRBD2	many	TRBV12-3/TRBV12-4	CASSWTSGPNEQFF	TGTGCCAGCAGCTGGACTAGCGGCCCCAATGAGCAGTTCTTC
TRBJ2-7	TRBD2	few	TRBV3-1	CASGSSGSFFEQYF	TGTGCCAGCGGATCTAGCGGGAGTTTCTTCGAGCAGTACTTC
TRBJ2-5	TRBD1	.	TRBV7-2	CASSSRQGEAQETQYF	TGTGCCAGCAGCTCCCGACAGGGGGAGGCTCAAGAGACCCAGTACTTC
TRBJ1-1	.	many	TRBV24-1	CATSDLDTEAFF	TGTGCCACCAGTGATTTGGACACTGAAGCTTTCTTT
TRBJ2-2	.	many	TRBV12-3/TRBV12-4	CASSLRSIEGELFF	TGTGCCAGCAGTTTACGGTCCATAGAGGGGGAGCTGTTTTTT
TRBJ1-1	.	many	TRBV27	CASSYGRIPNTEAFF	TGTGCCAGCAGTTACGGACGGATACCGAACACTGAAGCTTTCTTT
TRBJ2-7	TRBD2	many	TRBV29-1	CSVLAELFNEQYF	TGCAGCGTTCTAGCGGAGCTTTTCAACGAGCAGTACTTC
TRBJ2-7	TRBD1	many	TRBV27	CASSLGGTGSYEQYF	TGTGCCAGCAGTTTGGGTGGGACAGGCTCCTACGAGCAGTACTTC
TRBJ2-7	.	few	TRBV28	CASSLRAGSYEQYF	TGTGCCAGCAGTTTAAGGGCAGGAAGCTACGAGCAGTACTTC
TRBJ1-4	.	many	TRBV27	CASSLSTNEKLFF	TGTGCCAGCAGTCTCTCAACTAATGAAAAACTGTTTTTT
TRBJ1-2	.	many	TRBV7-9	CASSSDGGYYGYTF	TGTGCCAGCAGCTCAGACGGGGGGTATTATGGCTACACCTTC
TRBJ2-1	TRBD2	many	TRBV7-9	CASRPGTSGRLEQFF	TGTGCCAGCAGACCCGGGACTAGCGGGAGACTTGAGCAGTTCTTC
TRBJ2-3	TRBD1	.	TRBV24-1	CATSPRGQFTDTQYF	TGTGCCACCAGCCCTCGGGGACAGTTCACAGATACGCAGTATTTT
TRBJ2-5	.	.	TRBV29-1	CSVEETPFDQETQYF	TGCAGCGTTGAAGAGACACCGTTTGACCAAGAGACCCAGTACTTC
TRBJ2-3	TRBD2	many	TRBV2	CASNREVFADTQYF	TGTGCCAGCAACCGGGAGGTGTTCGCAGATACGCAGTATTTT
TRBJ1-5	.	many	TRBV6-2/TRBV6-3	CASSYPGVQPQHF	TGTGCCAGCAGTTACCCCGGGGTGCAGCCCCAGCATTTT
TRBJ2-7	TRBD2	many	TRBV11-2	CASSPSGRAVEQYF	TGTGCCAGCAGCCCGAGCGGGAGGGCGGTCGAGCAGTACTTC
TRBJ1-2	TRBD1	.	TRBV5-1	CASSGTGGAYGYTF	TGTGCCAGCAGCGGGACAGGGGGCGCGTATGGCTACACCTTC
TRBJ2-7	TRBD2	many	TRBV11-2	CASSRGTGLAGPYSYEQYF	TGTGCCAGCAGCCGGGGCACGGGACTAGCGGGCCCGTACTCCTACGAGCAGTACTTC
TRBJ1-5	TRBD1	many	TRBV7-6	CASSLHPGQGANQPQHF	TGTGCCAGCAGCTTACACCCGGGACAGGGTGCCAATCAGCCCCAGCATTTT
TRBJ1-1	.	many	TRBV27	CASTLTRGTEAFF	TGTGCCAGCACTTTAACAAGGGGGACTGAAGCTTTCTTT
TRBJ1-2	.	many	TRBV28	CASSLFRTDPNYGYTF	TGTGCCAGCAGTTTATTTAGGACGGACCCTAACTATGGCTACACCTTC
TRBJ1-6	.	many	TRBV19	CASSTEHHDNSPLHF	TGTGCCAGTTCGACGGAACACCACGATAATTCACCCCTCCACTTT
TRBJ1-1	.	few	TRBV29-1	CSADRGGGAEAFF	TGCAGCGCCGATCGGGGGGGTGGCGCTGAAGCTTTCTTT
TRBJ2-5	.	.	TRBV18	CASSPGSEETQYF	TGTGCCAGCTCACCCGGGAGTGAAGAGACCCAGTACTTC
TRBJ2-7	TRBD1	.	TRBV12-3/TRBV12-4	CASSETGTGVEQYF	TGTGCCAGCAGTGAAACCGGGACAGGGGTCGAGCAGTACTTC